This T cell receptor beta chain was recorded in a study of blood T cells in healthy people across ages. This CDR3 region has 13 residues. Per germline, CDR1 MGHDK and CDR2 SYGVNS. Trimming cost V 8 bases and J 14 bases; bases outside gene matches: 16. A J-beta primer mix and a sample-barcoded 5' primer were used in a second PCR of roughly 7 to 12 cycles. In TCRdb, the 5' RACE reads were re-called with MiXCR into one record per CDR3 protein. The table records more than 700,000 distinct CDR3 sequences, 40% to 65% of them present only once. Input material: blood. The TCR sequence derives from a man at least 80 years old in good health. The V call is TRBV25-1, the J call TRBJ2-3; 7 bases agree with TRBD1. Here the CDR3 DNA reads TGTGCCAGCCGGACAGGTTGGGGCAGAGACGCGTATTTT. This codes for CASRTGWGRDAYF.